This T cell receptor beta chain was documented in a study of blood T cell repertoires in COVID-19. The CDR3 loop spans 14 amino acids. V lost 6 bases and J lost 3; bases outside the gene matches: 7. Germline CDR1 reads SNHLY; CDR2 reads FYNNEI. Generated by immunoSEQ multiplex PCR, the TCRdb table keeps only in-frame clones and is missing some. The sample shows 300,000 to 350,000 clones, about 87% of them seen only once. Material: peripheral blood. This receptor was taken from a woman between 25 and 40 years old with COVID-19, enrolled during active disease. The V and J genes are TRBV2 and TRBJ1-1; 7 positions match TRBD1. This CDR3 reads CASSATGVDTEAFF. The DNA for the CDR3 is TGTGCCAGCAGCGCCACAGGGGTCGACACTGAAGCTTTCTTT.